This T cell receptor (beta chain) was captured in a study of beta chain features in type 1 diabetes. Overall study results and limits: A moderate, significant TCRB CDR3 shortening appeared in type 1 diabetes across four CD4+ subsets. The study found that naive, central memory and Treg TCRB repertoires appeared more similar in patients than in healthy donors.

Germline loops: CDR1 SNHLY, CDR2 FYNNEI. The V and J ends lost 3 bases and 8 bases respectively, with 10 bases between them. This CDR3 spans 12 amino acids. Sorting gave populations that all exceeded 98% purity. This clone was recorded at least ten times. The antigen is undetermined. As every portion of the isolated RNA was reverse transcribed, the sequencing read expressed TCRB transcripts. Sequencing was performed with immunoSEQ multiplex PCR; in TCRdb, only in-frame clones are kept and a portion is missing. The sample includes almost 350,000 clones, about a tenth of them seen just once. The sequence was collected from a man aged 30-40 years with type 1 diabetes. This chain uses TRBV2 with TRBJ1-2, with TRBD1 as a possible D gene (5 bases). Input material: central memory CD4+ T cells from blood. The CDR3 region is CASSEGRDGYTF. The DNA of the CDR3 is TGTGCCAGCAGTGAGGGGCGGGACGGCTACACCTTC.